This TCR beta chain stems from a study of shared clonotypes between healthy human individuals. V dropped 6 bases and J dropped 4; count of bases not matched to a gene: 6. Looked up from germline, CDR1 is MGHDK and CDR2 is SYGVNS. The CDR3 runs 15 residues. This table comes from immunoSEQ multiplex PCR, and its TCRdb copy is limited to in-frame clones, with some not included. The top ten hold roughly 0.13% of the sample, which has more than 2 million clones, 90% to 96% seen once. The TCR was taken from a man aged 18 to 30 in good health. This sequence joins TRBV25-1 and TRBJ2-5; 12 bases match TRBD1. Material: naive CD4+ T cells sorted from blood. The subset is: CD45RA+ positively selected. CDR3 nucleotides: TGTGCCAGCAGCGCCGGGACAGGGGGCACAGAGACCCAGTACTTC. This sequence encodes CASSAGTGGTETQYF.